The TCR beta chain under discussion was sequenced for a study of blood T cell repertoires in COVID-19. The wider study: Sites in the United States, Italy and Spain provided acute and convalescent COVID-19 samples. Sources were T cells, B-cell-depleted T cells, or PBMCs; the material itself was cDNA or gDNA.

As originally analysed: Using reference gene primer amplification, nucleated cell counts were estimated. The repertoire was sequenced with immunoSEQ multiplex PCR; TCRdb's copy has only in-frame clones and lacks some. V, J and clone size were drawn from that table, and D and trimming were deduced from the DNA. Found here are some 150,000 clones, approximately 87% of them singletons; the top ten hold about 2.5%. The ends were cut back, 4 bases at V and 7 bases at J, with 14 bases in the middle. The CDR3 sequence is 14 residues long. Germline assignment: CDR1 LNHDA and CDR2 SQIVND (reference sequence).

This sequence originates from a middle-aged man with active COVID-19. The rearrangement joins TRBV19 to TRBJ1-5, with D possibly being TRBD1 (6 bases). The sample comprised peripheral blood. CDR3 DNA sequence: TGTGCCAGTAGTACGGCGGGCAGGGGACAGCCCCAGCATTTT. Translation: CASSTAGRGQPQHF.